Shown below are 30 T cell receptor beta chains from a single sample sequenced in a study of regulatory T cells in long-lasting Graves disease. Indicated time point: newly diagnosed GD, antithyroid drugs for less than 3 months. PBMC-derived RNA was used for the TCR library. Assembly of TCR beta libraries relied on iRepertoire HTBI primers together with Arm-PCR of CDR3 regions. TCRdb reprocessed the multiplex PCR reads with MiXCR, giving one entry per CDR3 protein. The sample includes hundreds of thousands of distinct CDR3 sequences, around 11% of them seen just once. This same sample was also taken into another study, of T cells in Graves' hyperthyroidism and ophthalmopathy.

The sample in question was peripheral blood mononuclear cells (PBMCs), obtained at new diagnosis, from a patient treated with antithyroid drugs. These receptors were obtained from a woman between 25 and 40 years old with Graves disease.

This clonotype was seen a few times. Written as DNA, the CDR3 is TGTGCCAGCAGCCGAATTGGCCCAGGATCTGAAGCTTTCTTT. Protein sequence: CASSRIGPGSEAFF. The chain employs TRBV9 and TRBJ1-1; no firm D call. CDR3 size: 14 residues. Trimming shortened V by 4 bases and J by 6 bases, and 16 bases separated the two germline ends. Looked up from germline, CDR1 is SGDLS and CDR2 is YYNGEE.

In this sample, this clonotype turned up many times. The rearrangement uses TRBV2 and TRBJ2-5; 9 bases are shared with TRBD2. Germline assignment: CDR1 SNHLY and CDR2 FYNNEI. The junction had 8 bases not matched to a gene; V was cut back by 7 bases and J by 2 bases. CDR3 size: 15 residues. The CDR3 protein is CASTNRAGGQETQYF. For the CDR3, the DNA is TGTGCCAGCACAAACAGGGCGGGAGGGCAAGAGACCCAGTACTTC.

This clonotype occurred many times. The chain employs TRBV6-5 and TRBJ1-6; 7 bases are shared with TRBD1. The CDR3 runs to 19 residues. CDR1 and CDR2 (germline): MNHEY, SVGAGI. V shed 4 bases and J 13 bases; nucleotides not matched to a gene: 25. The CDR3 DNA reads TGTGCCAGCAGTTTGTACCAGGGGACAGCCGCATTATGGGTGTCGCCCCTCCACTTT. Protein: CASSLYQGTAALWVSPLHF.

This clonotype was counted many times. CDR3 loop: CAWSPQPGATDTQYF. The CDR3 DNA is TGTGCCTGGAGTCCCCAACCGGGAGCCACAGATACGCAGTATTTT. This chain links TRBV30 with TRBJ2-3, with D possibly matching TRBD2 (6 bases). V lost 2 bases to trimming and J lost 2 bases, with 14 bases between them. The CDR3 spans 15 residues. CDR1 GTSNPN and CDR2 SVGIG come from the germline V gene (reference sequence).

This clonotype appeared a few times. This rearrangement joins TRBV5-1 to TRBJ2-5, with D perhaps matching TRBD2 (6 bases). Germline V CDR1 and CDR2: SGHRS, YFSETQ. The CDR3 consists of 13 residues. V lost 4 bases to trimming and J lost 4 bases, with 11 bases between them. CDR3 residues: CASSPGEAETQYF. The CDR3 bases are TGCGCCAGCAGCCCGGGGGAAGCAGAGACCCAGTACTTC.

The sample holds many counts of this clonotype. The V and J genes are TRBV5-1 and TRBJ2-5; the match to TRBD2 covers 7 bases. The CDR3 is 14 residues long. V gave up 5 bases and J gave up 3 bases; unmatched junction bases: 7. Germline values: CDR1 SGHRS, CDR2 YFSETQ. In DNA, the CDR3 is TGCGCCAGCAGTATAGCGGGTGGAGAAGAGACCCAGTACTTC. As protein: CASSIAGGEETQYF.

The rearrangement uses TRBV7-9 and TRBJ1-1; D gene ambiguous. In germline, CDR1 is SEHNR, CDR2 FQNEAQ (reference sequence). Trimming stripped 5 bases from V and 7 bases from J, with 20 bases between. The CDR3 extends over 15 amino acids. The CDR3 bases are TGTGCCAGCAGCCCCGTAATTGAGGCAGCCCATGAAGCTTTCTTT. Residues: CASSPVIEAAHEAFF.

This clonotype was counted ten times or more. CDR3 nucleotide sequence: TGCGCCAGTCGGCCAGGGGGACTGATGAACACTGAAGCTTTCTTT. This gives the protein CASRPGGLMNTEAFF. The chain recombines TRBV4-1 with TRBJ1-1; 7 bases match TRBD1. This CDR3 region has 15 residues. V lost 9 bases to trimming and J lost 0 bases; unmatched junction nucleotides: 10. The germline V gene has CDR1 MGHRA and CDR2 YSYEKL.

This rearrangement joins TRBV6-1 to TRBJ2-5, with D possibly matching TRBD1 (5 bases). Germline CDR1 is MNHNS and CDR2 is SASEGT. V was clipped by 8 bases and J by 1 base, with 14 bases between them. This CDR3 is 14 amino acids long. CDR3 nucleotides: TGTGCCAGCGGATTAACAGGTAGCCAAGAGACCCAGTACTTC. Encoded protein: CASGLTGSQETQYF.

For this clonotype: A much larger clone sits a single nucleotide away, making a read error possible. This chain connects TRBV27 to TRBJ2-7; 10 nucleotides match TRBD2. Trimming removed 6 bases from V and 7 bases from J; junction bases left unmatched: 12. The CDR3 length is 15 residues. Per the germline V gene, CDR1 is MNHEY and CDR2 is SMNVEV (reference sequence). The CDR3 DNA reads TGTGCCAGCAGCCCTACCCTGGGGACTAGCGATGAGCAGTACTTC. This codes for CASSPTLGTSDEQYF.

This clonotype was seen a few times. The chain carries TRBV7-3 and TRBJ2-7; the D gene could be TRBD1 or TRBD2 (6 bases each). The germline CDR1 and CDR2 sequences are SGHTA and FQGTGA. V was trimmed by 2 bases and J by 6 bases, leaving 23 bases between them. CDR3 length: 17 residues. The CDR3 DNA sequence: TGTGCCAGCAGCTTATCTGGAGGACCAGGAGGGGGGAGCGAGCAGTACTTC. Protein: CASSLSGGPGGGSEQYF. Full variable domain (rest looked up from reference TRBV7-3 and TRBJ2-7): GAGVSQTPSNKVTEKGKYVELRCDPISGHTALYWYRQSLGQGPEFLIYFQGTGAADDSGLPNDRFFAVRPEGSVSTLKIQRTERGDSAVYLCASSLSGGPGGGSEQYFGPGTRLTVT.

This clonotype was counted only a few times. CDR3 loop: CASSTGRGLSSYEQYF. The CDR3 nucleotides read TGTGCCAGCAGTACCGGACGGGGCTTGAGCTCCTACGAGCAGTACTTC. The chain employs TRBV27 and TRBJ2-7; possibly TRBD1 or TRBD2 for D (5 bases each). Trimming pared 5 bases from V and 0 bases from J, leaving 17 bases between. The CDR3 runs 16 residues. The germline V gene encodes CDR1 MNHEY and CDR2 SMNVEV (reference sequence).

This clonotype was seen a few times. The genes are TRBV6-5 and TRBJ1-2; D remains ambiguous. This CDR3 spans 12 amino acids. Trimming removed 0 bases at V and 10 bases at J, with 9 bases between. Germline CDR1 and CDR2: MNHEY and SVGAGI. CDR3 sequence (DNA): TGTGCCAGCAGTTACTCGGCCAGCGACTACACCTTC. It is translated as CASSYSASDYTF.

This clonotype showed up just a few times. V is TRBV29-1 and J is TRBJ2-1; D remains unclear. The CDR3 is 11 amino acids. Germline CDR1 is SQVTM and CDR2 is ANQGSEA. Trimming took off 6 bases at V and 2 bases at J, with 5 bases between the two ends. Here the CDR3 reads CSVGPYNEQFF. The CDR3 bases are TGCAGCGTCGGCCCCTACAATGAGCAGTTCTTC.

This clonotype has at least ten counts. The V gene is TRBV10-1, the J gene TRBJ1-2; no definite D call. The V end lost 0 bases, the J end lost 2 bases, and 10 bases lay between the germline ends. CDR1 and CDR2 (germline): WNHNN, SYGVQD (reference sequence). This CDR3 is built from 15 residues. CDR3 coding DNA: TGCGCCAGCAGTGAGTCGTTTTCACTAAACTATGGCTACACCTTC. Protein sequence: CASSESFSLNYGYTF.

This clonotype was recorded at least ten times. This chain links TRBV19 with TRBJ1-1; 8 bases are shared with TRBD1. V was clipped by 5 bases and J by 3 bases; unmatched bases: 11. CDR1 LNHDA and CDR2 SQIVND come from the germline V gene (reference sequence). This CDR3 contains 16 residues. The CDR3 DNA sequence: TGTGCCAGTAGTCCGTGGACAGGGAAAGGGTACACTGAAGCTTTCTTT. This encodes CASSPWTGKGYTEAFF.

This clonotype has at least ten counts. The chain uses TRBV6-5 and TRBJ1-1, with 8 bases that match TRBD1. V shed 0 bases and J 5 bases; nucleotides not matched to a gene: 5. The CDR3 is 15 amino acids. In germline, CDR1 is MNHEY, CDR2 SVGAGI. DNA of the CDR3: TGTGCCAGCAGTTACTCGTTCAGGGGGCGAACTGAAGCTTTCTTT. Residues: CASSYSFRGRTEAFF.

In this sample, this clonotype turned up many times. The gene calls are TRBV27 and TRBJ2-2; TRBD2 matches 7 bases. The germline gives CDR1 MNHEY, CDR2 SMNVEV (reference sequence). The length of the CDR3 is 17 residues. J was trimmed by 6 bases and V by 2 bases; bases with no gene match: 12. CDR3 nucleotides: TGTGCCAGCAGTTTAATAAGGCTAGCGGTCAACTCCGGGGAGCTGTTTTTT. Translation: CASSLIRLAVNSGELFF.

Ten or more counts support this clonotype. The chain uses TRBV18 and TRBJ1-1; 12 bases map to TRBD1. Trimming took 6 bases from V and 6 from J; bases not matched to a gene: 8. This CDR3 has 15 amino acids. Germline V gene lookup returns CDR1 KGHSH and CDR2 LQKENI. This chain's CDR3 is CASSGPGQGASEAFF. The CDR3 DNA is TGTGCCAGCTCGGGGCCGGGACAGGGGGCTTCTGAAGCTTTCTTT.

The sample holds a few counts of this clonotype. The CDR3 loop reads CSARWGTNNSPLHF. The CDR3 DNA reads as TGCAGTGCTAGGTGGGGTACCAATAATTCACCCCTCCACTTT. The chain couples TRBV20-1 to TRBJ1-6, with unresolved D. Germline lookup yields CDR1 DFQATT and CDR2 SNEGSKA (reference sequence). V lost 3 bases and J 5 bases, leaving 11 bases between the germline ends. The CDR3 has 14 amino acids.

This clonotype occurred many times. V and J are TRBV2 and TRBJ2-7; possibly TRBD1 or TRBD2 for D (6 bases each). Germline assignment: CDR1 SNHLY and CDR2 FYNNEI. This CDR3 is built from 16 residues. V was cut by 4 bases and J by 9 bases, with 25 bases left in between. Here the CDR3 reads CASSAVNLGGSAGQYF. The CDR3 nucleotides are TGTGCCAGCAGTGCGGTTAATTTAGGGGGGAGCGCTGGGCAGTACTTC.

Notes on this clonotype: A much larger clone lies a single base off, so this may be a read error. The CDR3: CASSLWQAGEEEQFF. CDR3 nucleotides: TGTGCCAGCAGTTTATGGCAGGCAGGTGAGGAGGAGCAGTTCTTC. This chain links TRBV28 with TRBJ2-1; no reliable D call. Germline assignment: CDR1 MDHEN and CDR2 SYDVKM. The CDR3 runs 15 residues. The V end lost 0 bases, the J end lost 10 bases, and 16 bases lay between the germline ends.

This clonotype was counted many times. The chain links TRBV7-6 to TRBJ2-1; D uncertain. CDR1 is SGHVS and CDR2 is FNYEAQ in the germline V gene. The germline V and J ends were trimmed by 5 bases and 8 bases, with 16 bases remaining between them. The CDR3 extends over 14 amino acids. DNA for the CDR3: TGTGCCAGCAGCCGCAGCCAGCTAAGCCATGAGCAGTTCTTC. It is translated as CASSRSQLSHEQFF.

In this sample, this clonotype turned up many times. CDR3 DNA: TGTGCCACCAGTGATTTGGGGGTTGATCAGCCCCAGCATTTT. Its protein is CATSDLGVDQPQHF. The chain joins TRBV24-1 to TRBJ1-5; no reliable D call. The CDR3 is 14 amino acids. The V and J ends lost 0 bases and 5 bases respectively, with 7 bases between them. Germline loops: CDR1 KGHDR, CDR2 SFDVKD.

This clonotype was seen ten or more times. The gene calls are TRBV28 and TRBJ1-2; 7 bases agree with TRBD1. Germline V lookup: CDR1 MDHEN, CDR2 SYDVKM. V lost 4 bases, J lost 5 bases, and 4 bases stayed unmatched. The length of the CDR3 is 13 residues. CDR3 in amino acids: CASSWDSRYGYTF. DNA of the CDR3: TGTGCCAGCAGTTGGGACAGCAGATATGGCTACACCTTC.

In its sample, this clonotype was seen many times. This chain uses TRBV28 with TRBJ1-1; D is possibly TRBD1 (5 bases). This CDR3 has 15 amino acids. In germline, CDR1 is MDHEN, CDR2 SYDVKM. V was trimmed by 3 bases and J by 0 bases, leaving 11 bases between them. CDR3 loop: CASSFYGAMNTEAFF. CDR3 nucleotide sequence: TGTGCCAGCAGTTTTTATGGGGCCATGAACACTGAAGCTTTCTTT.

This clonotype showed up many times. The germline gene is not matched at one end of the junction; a read error may be the cause. The chain combines TRBV7-7 with TRBJ1-6; no firm D call. From germline, CDR1 is SSHAT and CDR2 FNYEAQ (reference sequence). This CDR3 comprises 17 residues. The CDR3 here is CASSFIIEIPRDSPLHF. The CDR3, as DNA: TGTGCTAGCAGCTTCATTATCGAGATCCCACGGGATTCACCCCTCCACTTT. The variable domain in full, with the rest retrieved from reference TRBV7-7 and TRBJ1-6, is GAGVSQSPRYKVTKRGQDVTLRCDPISSHATLYWYQQALGQGPEFLTYFNYEAQPDKSGLPSDRFSAERPEGSISTLTIQRTEQRDSAMYRCASSFIIEIPRDSPLHFGNGTRLTVT.

This chain connects TRBV7-8 to TRBJ2-1; TRBD2 agrees at 7 bases. Germline CDR1 reads SGHVS; CDR2 reads FQNEAQ. V lost 5 bases and J lost 2; bases outside the gene matches: 9. The CDR3 contains 16 residues. For the CDR3, the DNA is TGTGCCAGCAGCCCGCAGCGGGACCGACCCTACAATGAGCAGTTCTTC. This encodes CASSPQRDRPYNEQFF.

Many counts were recorded for this clonotype. The chain couples TRBV19 to TRBJ2-1; a possible D gene is TRBD1 (7 bases). There are 13 residues in the CDR3. Looked up from germline, CDR1 is LNHDA and CDR2 is SQIVND (reference sequence). The V and J ends lost 8 bases and 7 bases respectively, with 15 bases between them. The CDR3 loop is CASERQGGNEQFF. The CDR3 nucleotides read TGTGCCAGTGAAAGACAGGGAGGTAATGAGCAGTTCTTC.

Many counts were recorded for this clonotype. The rearrangement links TRBV2 to TRBJ2-1; no firm D call. V was pared by 4 bases and J by 4 bases, with 5 bases between. CDR3 size: 12 residues. Germline CDR1 is SNHLY and CDR2 is FYNNEI. The DNA of the CDR3 is TGTGCCAGCAGTGGCTGGTACAATGAGCAGTTCTTC. Translation gives CASSGWYNEQFF.